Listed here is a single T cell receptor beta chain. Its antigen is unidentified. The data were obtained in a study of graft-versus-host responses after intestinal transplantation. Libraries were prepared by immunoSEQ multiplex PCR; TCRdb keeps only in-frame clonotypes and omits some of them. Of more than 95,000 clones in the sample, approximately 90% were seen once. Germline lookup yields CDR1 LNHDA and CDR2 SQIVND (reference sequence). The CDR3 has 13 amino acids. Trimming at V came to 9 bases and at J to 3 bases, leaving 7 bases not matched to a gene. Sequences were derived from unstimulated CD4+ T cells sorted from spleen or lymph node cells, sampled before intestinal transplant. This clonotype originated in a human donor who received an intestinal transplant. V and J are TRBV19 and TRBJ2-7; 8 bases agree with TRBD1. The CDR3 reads CASPDRGGYEQYF. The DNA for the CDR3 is TGTGCCAGCCCCGACAGGGGTGGCTACGAGCAGTACTTC.